This T cell receptor (beta chain) was sequenced during a study of blood T cell repertoires in COVID-19. Sequencing was performed with immunoSEQ multiplex PCR; in TCRdb, only in-frame clones are kept and a portion is missing. This table holds hundreds of thousands of clones, 85% found once. V shed 4 bases, J shed 7 bases, and the junction held 7 bases outside the gene matches. Germline V gives CDR1 SQVTM, CDR2 ANQGSEA. The CDR3 has 13 residues. The sequencing sample was made of peripheral blood. The clonotype comes from a man between 50 and 59 years old with active or convalescent COVID-19. J is TRBJ2-7 and V is TRBV29-1, with 10 bases identical to TRBD1. CDR3: CSVVDRGGGEQYF. The CDR3 DNA is TGCAGCGTTGTGGACAGGGGGGGAGGTGAGCAGTACTTC.